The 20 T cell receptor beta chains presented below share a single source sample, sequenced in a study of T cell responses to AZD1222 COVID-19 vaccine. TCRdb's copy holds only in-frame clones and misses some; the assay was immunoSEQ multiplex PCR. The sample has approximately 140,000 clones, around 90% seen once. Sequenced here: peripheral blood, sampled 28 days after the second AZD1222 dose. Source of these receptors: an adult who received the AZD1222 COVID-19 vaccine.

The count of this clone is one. The CDR3 nucleotides read TGTGCCATCAGTGAGATTCCGGGACAGGGATACTCCTACGAGCAGTACTTC. This translates into CAISEIPGQGYSYEQYF. The chain employs TRBV10-3 and TRBJ2-7; 9 nucleotides match TRBD1. Germline CDR1 and CDR2: ENHRY and SYGVKD. The CDR3 extends over 17 amino acids. The junction had 8 bases not matched to a gene; V was cut back by 2 bases and J by 0 bases.

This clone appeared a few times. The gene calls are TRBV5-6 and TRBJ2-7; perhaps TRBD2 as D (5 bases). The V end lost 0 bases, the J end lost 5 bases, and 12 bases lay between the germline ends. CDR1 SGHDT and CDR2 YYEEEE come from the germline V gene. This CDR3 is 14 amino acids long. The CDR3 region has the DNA TGTGCCAGCAGCTTGGAACTAGGATCCCACGAGCAGTACTTC. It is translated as CASSLELGSHEQYF. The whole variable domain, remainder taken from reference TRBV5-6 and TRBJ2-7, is DAGVTQSPTHLIKTRGQQVTLRCSPKSGHDTVSWYQQALGQGPQFIFQYYEEEERQRGNFPDRFSGHQFPNYSSELNVNALLLGDSALYLCASSLELGSHEQYFGPGTRLTVT.

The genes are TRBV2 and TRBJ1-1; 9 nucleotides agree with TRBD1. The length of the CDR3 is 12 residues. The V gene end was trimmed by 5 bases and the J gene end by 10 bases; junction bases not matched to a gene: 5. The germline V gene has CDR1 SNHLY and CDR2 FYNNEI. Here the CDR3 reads CASSTGGSVAFF. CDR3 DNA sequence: TGTGCCAGCAGTACAGGGGGCTCCGTAGCTTTCTTT.

DNA for the CDR3: TGTGCCACCAGTGATGGGTCACTCGGCGAGCAGTACTTC. Protein: CATSDGSLGEQYF. This chain joins TRBV24-1 and TRBJ2-7; no firm D call. The V end was cut by 3 bases, the J end by 6 bases, with 11 bases between. The CDR3 is made up of 13 amino acids. Per the germline V gene, CDR1 is KGHDR and CDR2 is SFDVKD.

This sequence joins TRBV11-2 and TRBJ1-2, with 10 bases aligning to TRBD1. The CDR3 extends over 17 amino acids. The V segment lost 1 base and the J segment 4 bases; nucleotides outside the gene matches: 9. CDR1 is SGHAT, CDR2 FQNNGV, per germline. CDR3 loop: CASSLGRTGGGIYGYTF. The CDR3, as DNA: TGTGCCAGCAGCTTAGGCCGGACAGGGGGTGGCATCTATGGCTACACCTTC.

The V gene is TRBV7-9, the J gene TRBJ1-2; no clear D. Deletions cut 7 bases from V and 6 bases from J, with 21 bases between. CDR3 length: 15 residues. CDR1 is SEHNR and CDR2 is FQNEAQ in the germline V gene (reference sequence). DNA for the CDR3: TGTGCCAGCAACCCGCCGGGCCGAATGTTAAATGGCTACACCTTC. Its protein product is CASNPPGRMLNGYTF.

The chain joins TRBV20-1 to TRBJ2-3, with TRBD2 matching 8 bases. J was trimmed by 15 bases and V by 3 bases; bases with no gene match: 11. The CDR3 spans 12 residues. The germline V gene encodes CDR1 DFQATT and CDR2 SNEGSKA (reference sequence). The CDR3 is CSASSRVAGNYF. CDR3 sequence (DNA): TGCAGTGCTAGTTCTAGGGTAGCGGGAAATTATTTT.

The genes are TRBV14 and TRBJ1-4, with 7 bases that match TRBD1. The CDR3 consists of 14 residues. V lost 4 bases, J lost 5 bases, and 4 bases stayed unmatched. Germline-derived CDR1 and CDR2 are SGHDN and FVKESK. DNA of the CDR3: TGTGCCAGCAGCCCTAGACAGGGAAATGAAAAACTGTTTTTT. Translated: CASSPRQGNEKLFF.

CDR3 in DNA: TGTGCCAGCAGTGAAGGACAGGGGGCTGGCAATGAGCAGTTCTTC. Residues: CASSEGQGAGNEQFF. The chain couples TRBV2 to TRBJ2-1, with TRBD1 matching over 10 bases. Germline CDR1 reads SNHLY; CDR2 reads FYNNEI. CDR3 length: 15 residues. After removal of 1 base from V and 6 bases from J, the junction contained 3 bases not matched to a gene. The entire variable domain, with the rest obtained from reference TRBV2 and TRBJ2-1, is as follows: EPEVTQTPSHQVTQMGQEVILRCVPISNHLYFYWYRQILGQKVEFLVSFYNNEISEKSEIFDDQFSVERPDGSNFTLKIRSTKLEDSAMYFCASSEGQGAGNEQFFGPGTRLTVL.

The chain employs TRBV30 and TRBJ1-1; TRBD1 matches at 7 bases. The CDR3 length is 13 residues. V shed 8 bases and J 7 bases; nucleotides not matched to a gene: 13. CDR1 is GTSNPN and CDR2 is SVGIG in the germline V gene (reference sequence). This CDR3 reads CAGYSTGIGEAFF. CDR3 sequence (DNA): TGTGCCGGATACTCGACAGGGATCGGTGAAGCTTTCTTT.

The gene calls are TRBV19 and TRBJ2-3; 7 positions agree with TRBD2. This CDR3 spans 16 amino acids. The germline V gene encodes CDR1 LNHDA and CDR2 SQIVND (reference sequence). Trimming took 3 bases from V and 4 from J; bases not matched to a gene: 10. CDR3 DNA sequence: TGTGCCAGTAGTATCAACGGCGGGAGTGTTGCAGATACGCAGTATTTT. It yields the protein CASSINGGSVADTQYF. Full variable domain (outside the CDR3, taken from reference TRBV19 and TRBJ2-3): DGGITQSPKYLFRKEGQNVTLSCEQNLNHDAMYWYRQDPGQGLRLIYYSQIVNDFQKGDIAEGYSVSREKKESFPLTVTSAQKNPTAFYLCASSINGGSVADTQYFGPGTRLTVL.

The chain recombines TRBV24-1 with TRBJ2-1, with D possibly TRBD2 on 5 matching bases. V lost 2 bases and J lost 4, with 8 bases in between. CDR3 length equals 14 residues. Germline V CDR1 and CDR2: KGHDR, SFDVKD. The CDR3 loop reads CATSDSGLYNEQFF. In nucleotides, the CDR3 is TGTGCCACCAGTGATTCCGGACTGTACAATGAGCAGTTCTTC.

The CDR3 reads CASSSRLAGDVDTQYF. The CDR3 DNA reads as TGTGCCAGCAGTTCGCGACTAGCGGGAGATGTGGATACGCAGTATTTT. The V gene is TRBV7-2, the J gene TRBJ2-3, with TRBD2 identical over 12 bases. This CDR3 is built from 16 residues. Germline V gene data show CDR1 as SGHTA and CDR2 as FQGNSA. Trimming removed 6 bases from V and 6 bases from J; junction bases left unmatched: 10. The full variable domain, rest sourced from reference TRBV7-2 and TRBJ2-3, is GAGVSQSPSNKVTEKGKDVELRCDPISGHTALYWYRQSLGQGLEFLIYFQGNSAPDKSGLPSDRFSAERTGGSVSTLTIQRTQQEDSAVYLCASSSRLAGDVDTQYFGPGTRLTVL.

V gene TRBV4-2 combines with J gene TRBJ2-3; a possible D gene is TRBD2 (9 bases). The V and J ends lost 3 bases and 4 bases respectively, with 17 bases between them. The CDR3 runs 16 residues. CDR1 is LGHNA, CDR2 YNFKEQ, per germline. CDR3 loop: CASSQDLAGQADTQYF. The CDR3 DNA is TGTGCCAGCAGCCAGGACCTAGCGGGACAGGCAGATACGCAGTATTTT.

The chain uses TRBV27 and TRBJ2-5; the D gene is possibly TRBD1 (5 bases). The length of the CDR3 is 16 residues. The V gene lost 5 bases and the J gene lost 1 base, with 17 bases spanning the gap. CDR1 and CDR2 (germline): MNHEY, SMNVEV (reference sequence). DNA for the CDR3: TGTGCCAGCAGTCCTAGGGGTTTACAGTCCCAAGAGACCCAGTACTTC. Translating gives CASSPRGLQSQETQYF.

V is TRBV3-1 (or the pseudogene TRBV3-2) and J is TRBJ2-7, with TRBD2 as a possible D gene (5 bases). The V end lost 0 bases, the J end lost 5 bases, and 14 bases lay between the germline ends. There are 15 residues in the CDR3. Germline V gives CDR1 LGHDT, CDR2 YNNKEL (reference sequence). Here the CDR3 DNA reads TGTGCCAGCAGCCAAGATCAGGTCCGGGGAGACGAGCAGTACTTC. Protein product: CASSQDQVRGDEQYF.

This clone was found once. This CDR3 reads CASSRDYQETQYF. The DNA of the CDR3 is TGTGCCAGCTCCCGGGACTATCAAGAGACCCAGTACTTC. V and J are TRBV18 and TRBJ2-5, with 7 bases lining up with TRBD2. Trimming cost V 6 bases and J 2 bases; bases outside gene matches: 3. Germline CDR1 reads KGHSH; CDR2 reads LQKENI. The CDR3 is 13 residues long. Together with reference TRBV18 and TRBJ2-5, the CDR3 gives the full variable domain: NAGVMQNPRHLVRRRGQEARLRCSPMKGHSHVYWYRQLPEEGLKFMVYLQKENIIDESGMPKERFSAEFPKEGPSILRIQQVVRGDSAAYFCASSRDYQETQYFGPGTRLLVL.

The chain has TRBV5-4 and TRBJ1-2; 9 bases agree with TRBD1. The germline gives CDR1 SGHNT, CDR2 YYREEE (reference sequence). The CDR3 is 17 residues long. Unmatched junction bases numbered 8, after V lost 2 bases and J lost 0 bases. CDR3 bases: TGTGCCAGCAGCTTCGCTACAGGGGGCGTAACTAACTATGGCTACACCTTC. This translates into CASSFATGGVTNYGYTF. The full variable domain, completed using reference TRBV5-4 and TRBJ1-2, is ETGVTQSPTHLIKTRGQQVTLRCSSQSGHNTVSWYQQALGQGPQFIFQYYREEENGRGNFPPRFSGLQFPNYSSELNVNALELDDSALYLCASSFATGGVTNYGYTFGSGTRLTVV.

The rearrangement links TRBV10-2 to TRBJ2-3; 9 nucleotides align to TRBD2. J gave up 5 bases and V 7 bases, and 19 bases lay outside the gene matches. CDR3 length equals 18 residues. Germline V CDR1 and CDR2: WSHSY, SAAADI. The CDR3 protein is CASIPSHLAGEGEDTQYF. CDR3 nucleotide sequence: TGCGCCAGCATTCCCAGCCATTTAGCGGGAGAGGGAGAAGATACGCAGTATTTT.

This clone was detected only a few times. The CDR3 region is CASSSSRGPGELFF. CDR3 coding DNA: TGCGCCAGCAGCTCATCCAGGGGGCCCGGGGAGCTGTTTTTT. V and J are TRBV4-1 and TRBJ2-2; 8 bases line up with TRBD1. V lost 5 bases, J lost 6 bases, and 5 bases stayed unmatched. CDR1 is MGHRA, CDR2 YSYEKL, per germline. The CDR3 totals 14 residues.